This T cell receptor beta chain is drawn from a study of T cell repertoires in cytomegalovirus infection. At the level of the study: Indications came from public TCR beta signatures; they pointed to CMV infection and to a matching HLA type.

In TCRdb, the reads were re-called with MiXCR into one record per CDR3 protein. The profile shows about 340,000 distinct CDR3 sequences, about 27% of them singletons. Notes on this clonotype: Antigen unknown.

Study-wide results and caveats: The cumulative frequency of public TCR beta families distinguished individuals who carried CMV together with the relevant HLA. CMV-specific TCR beta clonotypes restricted by HLA-C dominated the ex vivo response.

The sequence derives from a human donor in good health (CMV status not recorded). Some clones in this sample may be carry-over from other donors' samples. Sequenced material: cultured PBMCs, taken from culture after CMV antigen stimulation.

The CDR3 nucleotides are TGTGCCAGCGGAACAGGGGGGGATTCACCCCTCCACTTT. Translation: CASGTGGDSPLHF. This chain joins TRBV28 and TRBJ1-6, with 8 bases identical to TRBD1. Trimming removed 8 bases from V and 8 bases from J; junction bases left unmatched: 5. Germline CDR1 reads MDHEN; CDR2 reads SYDVKM. The CDR3 totals 13 residues.